This record concerns one T cell receptor (beta chain) sequence. This receptor's antigen is unknown. Qualities for individual bases were not recorded, and no much larger clone is one base off. The sample originates from a study of blood T cell repertoires in COVID-19 (dated by TCRdb to between 2020 and 2021). As for the study more broadly: Samples from collaborators originated in the United States, Italy and Spain and spanned both the acute and convalescent phases of COVID-19. The repertoires were made available in a free public database intended to serve as a resource for research on the immune response to SARS-CoV-2. Deeply sampled blood TCRbeta repertoires from subjects exposed to, actively infected with, or recovered from COVID-19 were included in the dataset. The material from the prospective study consisted of cDNA or gDNA derived from T cells, B-cell-depleted T cells, or PBMCs. Sample metadata almost always included a de-identified subject ID, COVID-19 status, age in years and sex. Where available, HLA class I and class II types were taken from metadata supplied by the sample provider and were not determined by assay-based typing. The samples were drawn from two sources: the first 160 participants of the ongoing ImmuneRACE study, and over 950 subjects contributed by 6 global collaborators.

TCRbeta CDR3 regions were amplified from genomic DNA by means of the immunoSEQ Assay, a bias-controlled multiplex PCR. Processing in the source paper ran as follows. The number of nucleated cells in each sample was estimated from the amplification of reference gene primers within the assay. To quantify the absolute abundance of each unique TCRbeta CDR3 rearrangement, sequence reads were collapsed and filtered. For each sample, productive Simpson clonality was calculated as the square root of Simpson's diversity index over productive rearrangements. In its TCRdb copy, this immuneACCESS table keeps in-frame sequences only and misses some clones. Where compared with another copy, unresolved V genes explain less than half of these, and the others have no known cause. That table is the source of V, J and clone size, and D and trimming were worked out from the DNA. For this sample the table gives around 100,000 clones, of which almost 80% were detected only once. The ten most abundant clones make up 31% of the sample.

Whole blood was collected in K2EDTA tubes by collaborating institutions according to the institutions' own protocols. For TCRbeta analysis, collaborators shipped samples in one of three forms: frozen whole blood, isolated PBMCs, or DNA extracted from either of those sample types. General conclusions and limits of the study: Clinical and demographic metadata were provided uncurated, with the amount varying by source and participant.

V has 7 bases trimmed and J has 3 bases trimmed; junction bases matching no gene number 4. Its CDR3 holds 14 amino acids, cysteine through phenylalanine. Only the CDR3 DNA stays, 42 bases, in frame from base 1. Looking up the germline V gene yields CDR1 MNHNS and CDR2 SASEGT. The origin of this receptor is a man aged 70 or older with active or convalescent COVID-19. Sequenced material: peripheral blood. The chain links TRBV6-1 with TRBJ1-5, with 9 central nucleotides matching TRBD1. The CDR3 has the sequence CASKDRGANQPQHF. The DNA reads as follows: TGTGCCAGCAAAGACAGGGGGGCCAATCAGCCCCAGCATTTT.